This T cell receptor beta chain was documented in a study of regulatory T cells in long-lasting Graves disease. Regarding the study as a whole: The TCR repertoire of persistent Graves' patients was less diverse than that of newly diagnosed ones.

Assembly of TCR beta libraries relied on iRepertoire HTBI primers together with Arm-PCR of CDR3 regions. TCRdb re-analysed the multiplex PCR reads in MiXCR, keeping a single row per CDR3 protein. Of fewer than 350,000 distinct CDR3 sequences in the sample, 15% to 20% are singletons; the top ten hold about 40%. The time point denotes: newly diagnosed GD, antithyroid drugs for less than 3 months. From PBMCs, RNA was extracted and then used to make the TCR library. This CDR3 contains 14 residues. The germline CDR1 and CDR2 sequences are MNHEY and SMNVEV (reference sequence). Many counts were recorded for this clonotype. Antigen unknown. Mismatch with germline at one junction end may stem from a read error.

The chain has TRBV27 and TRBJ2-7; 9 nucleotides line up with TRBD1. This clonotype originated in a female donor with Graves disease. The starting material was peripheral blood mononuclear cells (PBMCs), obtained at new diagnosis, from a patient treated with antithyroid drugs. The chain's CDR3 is CASKRGTGSFEQYF. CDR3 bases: TGTGCCAGCAAACGCGGGACAGGGTCCTTCGAGCAGTACTTC.